These 26 T cell receptor beta chains came from one sample sequenced in a study of spatial heterogeneity in lung cancer. Via MiXCR, TCRdb re-called the 5' RACE reads, giving one row per CDR3 protein. This table holds about 120,000 distinct CDR3 sequences, more than 9% found once. Time point: blood at routine non-recurrence follow-up after resection. The study sequenced unsorted whole RNA from tumor, nontumor lung or frozen PBMC. The specimen was PBMCs, collected at follow-up. These receptors originate from a male donor with early-stage non-small cell lung cancer.

This clonotype occurred a few times. J is TRBJ1-1 and V is TRBV5-1; the D is unclear. Germline CDR1 is SGHRS and CDR2 is YFSETQ. The CDR3 has 14 amino acids. V was trimmed by 0 bases and J by 1 base, leaving 7 bases between them. The CDR3 DNA reads TGCGCCAGCAGCTTGGGGTCAGAGAACACTGAAGCTTTCTTT. This gives the protein CASSLGSENTEAFF.

This clonotype has just a few counts. J is TRBJ2-7 and V is TRBV6-6; 11 bases are a match to TRBD2. CDR3 size: 16 residues. Trimming at V came to 5 bases and at J to 5 bases, leaving 11 bases not matched to a gene. Germline lookup yields CDR1 MNHNY and CDR2 SVGAGI (reference sequence). CDR3 nucleotides: TGTGCCAGCAGTGATAGCGGGGGGGCCGTCGAAGACGAGCAGTACTTC. Its protein is CASSDSGGAVEDEQYF.

V and J are TRBV28 and TRBJ2-5, with D unresolved. Germline CDR1 and CDR2: MDHEN and SYDVKM. The CDR3 consists of 16 residues. Trimming removed 1 base at V and 5 bases at J, with 17 bases between. This CDR3 reads CASSLYPPPARETQYF. Here the CDR3 DNA reads TGTGCCAGCAGTTTATACCCACCCCCCGCTAGGGAGACCCAGTACTTC.

V is TRBV11-1 and J is TRBJ2-1; TRBD2 matches 12 bases. CDR3 size: 17 residues. CDR1 and CDR2 from the germline V gene are SGHAT and FQDESV (reference sequence). V dropped 7 bases and J dropped 4; count of bases not matched to a gene: 11. CDR3: CASNPSAGLAGYNEQFF. The CDR3 DNA is TGTGCCAGCAACCCCTCCGCGGGACTAGCGGGTTACAATGAGCAGTTCTTC.

This clonotype was found a few times. The rearrangement joins TRBV7-9 to TRBJ2-7; the match to TRBD1 covers 9 bases. The CDR3 length is 19 residues. Per the germline V gene, CDR1 is SEHNR and CDR2 is FQNEAQ (reference sequence). After removal of 5 bases from V and 3 bases from J, the junction contained 20 bases not matched to a gene. CDR3 nucleotides: TGTGCCAGCAGCGCTCGTCCGGGACAGGGACCTTCTACCCGCTACGAGCAGTACTTC. This translates into CASSARPGQGPSTRYEQYF. Complete variable domain (other parts from reference TRBV7-9 and TRBJ2-7): DTGVSQNPRHKITKRGQNVTFRCDPISEHNRLYWYRQTLGQGPEFLTYFQNEAQLEKSRLLSDRFSAERPKGSFSTLEIQRTEQGDSAMYLCASSARPGQGPSTRYEQYFGPGTRLTVT.

The chain is built from TRBV19 and TRBJ2-7; D gene ambiguous. CDR3 length equals 11 residues. Trimming pared 3 bases from V and 2 bases from J, leaving 2 bases between. CDR1 is LNHDA, CDR2 SQIVND, per germline (reference sequence). DNA of the CDR3: TGTGCCAGTAGTATCCCCTACGAGCAGTACTTC. Translated: CASSIPYEQYF.

This clonotype has a count of ten or more. CDR3 region: CASSHLASGELFF. For the CDR3, the DNA is TGCGCCAGCAGCCATCTCGCGAGCGGGGAGCTGTTTTTT. The gene calls are TRBV4-1 and TRBJ2-2; D is unresolved. The CDR3 is 13 amino acids. V gave up 3 bases and J gave up 7 bases, with 9 bases separating them. The germline CDR1 and CDR2 sequences are MGHRA and YSYEKL.

This CDR3 reads CASSQLGGEQFF. CDR3 in DNA: TGTGCCAGCAGCCAATTGGGGGGTGAGCAGTTCTTC. This chain uses TRBV3-1 with TRBJ2-1; tentatively, D is TRBD2 (6 bases). CDR1 and CDR2 from the germline V gene are LGHDT and YNNKEL (reference sequence). V gave up 2 bases and J gave up 9 bases, with 8 bases separating them. CDR3 length equals 12 residues.

The chain combines TRBV5-5 with TRBJ2-1; 7 bases fit TRBD2. The CDR3 is 15 amino acids. Germline trimming cut 1 base from V and 3 bases from J; bases unmatched to any gene: 4. Looked up from germline, CDR1 is SGHKS and CDR2 is YYEKEE (reference sequence). The CDR3 reads CASSLQGEGYNEQFF. The CDR3 nucleotides read TGTGCCAGCAGCTTGCAAGGGGAGGGCTACAATGAGCAGTTCTTC.

This chain joins TRBV3-1 and TRBJ2-4, with TRBD1 identical over 7 bases. Germline V lookup: CDR1 LGHDT, CDR2 YNNKEL (reference sequence). The CDR3 contains 16 residues. Trimming cost V 3 bases and J 8 bases; bases outside gene matches: 13. CDR3 nucleotide sequence: TGTGCCAGCAGCCATAAGGGGGCGCTTACTCGGGACATTCAGTACTTC. Its translation is CASSHKGALTRDIQYF.

This rearrangement joins TRBV7-9 to TRBJ1-6; possibly TRBD1 for D (6 bases). The germline gives CDR1 SEHNR, CDR2 FQNEAQ (reference sequence). V dropped 3 bases and J dropped 7 bases, with 19 bases sitting between them. This CDR3 spans 17 amino acids. CDR3 amino acids: CASSFGQQHLLNSPLHF. CDR3 nucleotides: TGTGCCAGCAGCTTCGGACAGCAACATCTTTTGAATTCACCCCTCCACTTT.

This clonotype was observed many times. V and J are TRBV10-1 and TRBJ2-1; 8 bases are shared with TRBD2. Germline CDR1 WNHNN, CDR2 SYGVQD (reference sequence). This CDR3 is 15 amino acids long. V lost 2 bases, J lost 4 bases, and 4 bases stayed unmatched. The CDR3 loop is CASSEDSGAYNEQFF. The CDR3 coding sequence is TGCGCCAGCAGTGAGGATAGCGGGGCTTACAATGAGCAGTTCTTC.

This clonotype showed up just a few times. The DNA for the CDR3 is TGTGCCAGCAGCCCATGGACTAGCGGGAGGGAGACCCAGTACTTC. Amino acid sequence: CASSPWTSGRETQYF. V and J are TRBV7-8 and TRBJ2-5; 14 nucleotides align to TRBD2. Looked up from germline, CDR1 is SGHVS and CDR2 is FQNEAQ. The CDR3 loop spans 15 amino acids. V was clipped by 5 bases and J by 5 bases; unmatched bases: 4.

This sequence joins TRBV20-1 and TRBJ1-4; D is uncertain. Germline assignment: CDR1 DFQATT and CDR2 SNEGSKA (reference sequence). V was clipped by 4 bases and J by 4 bases, with 10 bases between them. This CDR3 contains 13 residues. In DNA form, the CDR3 reads TGCAGTGCTACAGTCCAGGTTAATGAAAAACTGTTTTTT. This codes for CSATVQVNEKLFF.

J is TRBJ2-7 and V is TRBV28; 12 nucleotides match TRBD1. V was clipped by 6 bases and J by 7 bases; unmatched bases: 10. From germline, CDR1 is MDHEN and CDR2 SYDVKM. The CDR3 is 15 amino acids. The CDR3 sequence: CASSPGTGGAGEQYF. The CDR3 bases are TGTGCCAGCAGCCCCGGGACAGGGGGCGCGGGGGAGCAGTACTTC.

At least ten counts were recorded for this clonotype. Germline is not matched at one junction end, which may reflect a read error. The J gene is TRBJ1-6, the V gene TRBV12-3 or TRBV12-4; maybe TRBD1 (5 bases). The CDR3 contains 13 residues. CDR3 sequence: CASSLGARSPLHF. The DNA of the CDR3 is TGTGCCAGCAGCTTAGGGGCGCGGTCACCCCTCCACTTT.

The CDR3 DNA follows: TGTGCCTGGACCCTGAGAGGGTCACCTGGAAACACCATATATTTT. Amino acid sequence: CAWTLRGSPGNTIYF. This chain uses TRBV30 with TRBJ1-3; D is unclear. With 4 bases removed from V and 2 bases from J, the gap between germline ends came to 15 bases. The V gene's germline CDR1 is GTSNPN and CDR2 SVGIG (reference sequence). The CDR3 is 15 residues long. Based on the CDR3 plus reference TRBV30 and TRBJ1-3, the full variable domain is SQTIHQWPATLVQPVGSPLSLECTVEGTSNPNLYWYRQAAGRGLQLLFYSVGIGQISSEVPQNLSASRPQDRQFILSSKKLLLSDSGFYLCAWTLRGSPGNTIYFGEGSWLTVV.

The chain joins TRBV24-1 to TRBJ2-3; TRBD1 agrees at 8 bases. This CDR3 has 17 amino acids. V trimming: 1 base; J trimming: 2 bases; junction bases outside the gene matches: 7. Germline CDR1 KGHDR, CDR2 SFDVKD. In DNA, the CDR3 is TGTGCCACCAGTGATTTAACGGGGACAGGCCTCACAGATACGCAGTATTTT. Amino acids: CATSDLTGTGLTDTQYF.

This clonotype is labeled as medium-sized. V usage is TRBV10-3 and J usage is TRBJ2-7; tentative D call: TRBD1 (6 bases). CDR3 size: 13 residues. Germline CDR1 is ENHRY and CDR2 is SYGVKD. The V end was cut by 2 bases, the J end by 5 bases, with 10 bases between. CDR3 DNA sequence: TGTGCCATCAGTGAGGCCAGGGGCGACGAGCAGTACTTC. Translated, it gives CAISEARGDEQYF.

The CDR3 sequence is CASSVEGEQFF. Here the CDR3 DNA reads TGTGCCAGCAGCGTAGAAGGTGAGCAGTTCTTC. The chain is built from TRBV9 and TRBJ2-1; D uncertain. The V gene lost 0 bases and the J gene lost 9 bases, with 4 bases spanning the gap. The CDR3 runs to 11 residues. Germline loops: CDR1 SGDLS, CDR2 YYNGEE.

In its sample, this clonotype was seen many times. V and J are TRBV7-6 and TRBJ1-1; D unclear. Germline lookup yields CDR1 SGHVS and CDR2 FNYEAQ. Trimming removed 2 bases from V and 2 bases from J, with 12 bases in between. This CDR3 comprises 15 residues. The DNA of the CDR3 is TGTGCCAGCAGCTTACTACCGGGCCTCAACACTGAAGCTTTCTTT. It is translated as CASSLLPGLNTEAFF.

This clonotype was detected only a few times. The V call is TRBV27, the J call TRBJ2-1; TRBD1 might be the D (6 bases). This CDR3 has 17 amino acids. V was clipped by 1 base and J by 6 bases, with 19 bases between them. Germline V gene sequence: CDR1 MNHEY, CDR2 SMNVEV (reference sequence). The CDR3 protein is CASSLWQGIGSVNEQFF. CDR3 DNA sequence: TGTGCCAGCAGTTTATGGCAGGGGATCGGGTCCGTCAATGAGCAGTTCTTC.

This clonotype turned up a few times. This chain connects TRBV7-2 to TRBJ2-1; perhaps D is TRBD1 or TRBD2 (5 bases each). Germline V gene lookup returns CDR1 SGHTA and CDR2 FQGNSA. V shed 1 base and J shed 2 bases, with 9 bases lying between them. The length of the CDR3 is 15 residues. CDR3 in DNA: TGTGCCAGCAGCTTAGATCGGGGACCCTACAATGAGCAGTTCTTC. Translating gives CASSLDRGPYNEQFF.

The sample holds many counts of this clonotype. DNA of the CDR3: TGCAGCGTTGAGTGGCAGGGGGATCACACAGATACGCAGTATTTT. This translates into CSVEWQGDHTDTQYF. The chain couples TRBV29-1 to TRBJ2-3; the match to TRBD1 covers 7 bases. The CDR3 contains 15 residues. After removal of 3 bases from V and 2 bases from J, the junction contained 8 bases not matched to a gene. The germline V gene has CDR1 SQVTM and CDR2 ANQGSEA.

The rearrangement links TRBV4-2 to TRBJ2-1; the D gene could be TRBD1 or TRBD2 (6 bases each). V was shortened by 6 bases and J by 1 base, with 10 bases between the two germline ends. The V gene's germline CDR1 is LGHNA and CDR2 YNFKEQ. CDR3 length: 14 residues. CDR3 DNA sequence: TGTGCCAGCAGGGGGGGCCTATCCTACAATGAGCAGTTCTTC. Translation: CASRGGLSYNEQFF.

The chain joins TRBV16 to TRBJ2-7, with D possibly being TRBD2 (5 bases). This CDR3 is 15 amino acids long. Germline V gene lookup returns CDR1 KGHSY and CDR2 FQNENV. V was shortened by 0 bases and J by 5 bases, with 14 bases between the two germline ends. The CDR3 reads CASSQSLRVKNEQYF. CDR3 bases: TGTGCCAGCAGCCAATCGTTGCGGGTAAAGAACGAGCAGTACTTC.